One sample yielded the 10 T cell receptor beta chains listed below, sequenced in a study of T cell clonality in common variable immunodeficiency. Produced via immunoSEQ multiplex PCR; TCRdb's table is partial and in-frame only. The sample has roughly 79,000 clones, none seen only once. The source material was peripheral blood mononuclear cells. The receptors here all came from a person aged 18-70 years in good health.

This clone was seen ten or more times. The read ends 3 residues early relative to the CDR3; the germline J gene fills the gap. The chain uses TRBV7-3 and TRBJ1-2; 10 nucleotides match TRBD1. V shed 5 bases and J 6 bases; nucleotides not matched to a gene: 9. The germline V gene encodes CDR1 SGHTA and CDR2 FQGTGA. The CDR3 is made up of 15 amino acids. CDR3 DNA, as far as it was read: TGTGCCAGCAGCCGAGACGCCGGGACAGGGGATGGC. Amino acids: CASSRDAGTGDG. The full-length CDR3 reads as CASSRDAGTGDGYTF.

In this sample, this clone turned up many times. The read halts 3 residues ahead of the CDR3 end, with the missing end drawn from the germline J gene. The chain has TRBV20-1 and TRBJ2-1, with TRBD1 matching over 7 bases. Unmatched junction bases numbered 3, after V lost 1 base and J lost 0 bases. The CDR3 has 15 residues. The germline V gene has CDR1 DFQATT and CDR2 SNEGSKA (reference sequence). CDR3 DNA (partial): TGCAGTGCTAGAGTGGACAGGAGCTCCTACAATGAG. Protein: CSARVDRSSYNE. The complete CDR3 protein is CSARVDRSSYNEQFF.

This clone was counted at least ten times. The CDR3 is cut off 3 residues early in the read; its end comes from the germline J gene. The chain employs TRBV19 and TRBJ1-2; 8 nucleotides agree with TRBD1. Germline V CDR1 and CDR2: LNHDA, SQIVND (reference sequence). The CDR3 is 17 residues long. Trimming removed 3 bases from V and 1 base from J; junction bases left unmatched: 10. The CDR3 bases that were read are TGTGCCAGTAGTATTCTACCCGGACAGGGCATTAACTATGGC. Translation: CASSILPGQGINYG. The full CDR3 protein reads CASSILPGQGINYGYTF.

This clone was picked up many times. The CDR3 extends 3 residues past the end of the read, so its final part is completed from the germline J gene. The V call is TRBV20-1, the J call TRBJ1-4, with TRBD1 as a possible D gene (5 bases). There are 15 residues in the CDR3. V lost 6 bases to trimming and J lost 5 bases, with 19 bases between them. The germline V gene has CDR1 DFQATT and CDR2 SNEGSKA (reference sequence). CDR3 sequence: CSALLKGARNEKLFF. CDR3 bases read: TGCAGTGCACTCCTCAAAGGGGCGCGGAATGAAAAA.

This clone was counted at least ten times. Coverage ceases 3 residues before the CDR3 finishes, and the germline J gene fills in the end. The V call is TRBV10-1, the J call TRBJ1-2; 10 positions agree with TRBD1. The CDR3 spans 15 residues. The trim removed 6 bases at V and 4 bases at J, leaving 8 bases unmatched. Germline assignment: CDR1 WNHNN and CDR2 SYGVQD (reference sequence). The CDR3 spells CASSEDRGGLYGYTF. The CDR3 bases that were read are TGCGCCAGCAGCGAGGACAGGGGGGGACTCTATGGC.

Ten or more counts support this clone. Coverage ceases 3 residues before the CDR3 finishes, and the germline J gene fills in the end. The J gene is TRBJ2-1, the V gene TRBV10-3; 12 bases agree with TRBD2. Germline V gives CDR1 ENHRY, CDR2 SYGVKD. V was pared by 6 bases and J by 7 bases, with 1 base of the junction left unmatched. CDR3 size: 13 residues. CDR3 region: CAISLAGGNEQFF. Incomplete CDR3 DNA: TGTGCCATCAGCCTAGCGGGAGGGAATGAG.

Many counts were recorded for this clone. The read halts 3 residues ahead of the CDR3 end, with the missing end drawn from the germline J gene. The chain employs TRBV15 and TRBJ1-4, with 10 bases fitting TRBD1. This CDR3 comprises 21 residues. V shed 5 bases and J 5 bases; nucleotides not matched to a gene: 23. The germline gives CDR1 LNHNV, CDR2 YYDKDF (reference sequence). CDR3 bases read: TGTGCCACCAGCCAATTCTTTTCGGGACAGGGGAGGTCCCGGGGGAATGAAAAA. It is translated as CATSQFFSGQGRSRGNEK. The complete CDR3 sequence is CATSQFFSGQGRSRGNEKLFF. Full variable domain (missing parts from reference TRBV15 and TRBJ1-4): DAMVIQNPRYQVTQFGKPVTLSCSQTLNHNVMYWYQQKSSQAPKLLFHYYDKDFNNEADTPDNFQSRRPNTSFCFLDIRSPGLGDTAMYLCATSQFFSGQGRSRGNEKLFFGSGTQLSVL.

This clone was counted many times. The sequenced part of the CDR3 DNA is TGTGCCAGCAGCTTTTCGGACAGGACCCCC. Its translation is CASSFSDRTP. The CDR3 in full is CASSFSDRTPQHF. The rearrangement links TRBV7-3 to TRBJ1-5, with 7 bases identical to TRBD1. The read terminates 3 residues ahead of where the CDR3 ends, so the germline J gene completes it. This CDR3 region has 13 residues. The V gene's germline CDR1 is SGHTA and CDR2 FQGTGA.

The sample holds many counts of this clone. Its ends do not fully match the called genes, so a read error is possible. The CDR3 goes on 3 residues after the read ends, and that part is filled in from the germline J gene. The V gene is TRBV4-2, the J gene TRBJ2-7, with 7 bases matching TRBD1. This CDR3 is 15 amino acids long. Germline CDR1 and CDR2: LGHNA and YNFKEQ. The CDR3 bases that were read are TGCGCCAGCAGCCAAGATCCGGGGACAGCTTACGAG. Protein sequence: CASSQDPGTAYE. The complete CDR3 sequence is CASSQDPGTAYEQYF.

This clone came up many times. From the germline J gene comes the end of the CDR3, since the read stops 3 residues before it. The rearrangement joins TRBV10-1 to TRBJ2-3; 10 bases agree with TRBD2. CDR3 length: 14 residues. Germline V CDR1 and CDR2: WNHNN, SYGVQD (reference sequence). V lost 6 bases, J lost 3 bases, and 3 bases stayed unmatched. CDR3 sequence reads: CASRPSGSTDTQYF. The CDR3 bases that were read are TGCGCCAGCAGACCTAGCGGGAGTACAGATACG.